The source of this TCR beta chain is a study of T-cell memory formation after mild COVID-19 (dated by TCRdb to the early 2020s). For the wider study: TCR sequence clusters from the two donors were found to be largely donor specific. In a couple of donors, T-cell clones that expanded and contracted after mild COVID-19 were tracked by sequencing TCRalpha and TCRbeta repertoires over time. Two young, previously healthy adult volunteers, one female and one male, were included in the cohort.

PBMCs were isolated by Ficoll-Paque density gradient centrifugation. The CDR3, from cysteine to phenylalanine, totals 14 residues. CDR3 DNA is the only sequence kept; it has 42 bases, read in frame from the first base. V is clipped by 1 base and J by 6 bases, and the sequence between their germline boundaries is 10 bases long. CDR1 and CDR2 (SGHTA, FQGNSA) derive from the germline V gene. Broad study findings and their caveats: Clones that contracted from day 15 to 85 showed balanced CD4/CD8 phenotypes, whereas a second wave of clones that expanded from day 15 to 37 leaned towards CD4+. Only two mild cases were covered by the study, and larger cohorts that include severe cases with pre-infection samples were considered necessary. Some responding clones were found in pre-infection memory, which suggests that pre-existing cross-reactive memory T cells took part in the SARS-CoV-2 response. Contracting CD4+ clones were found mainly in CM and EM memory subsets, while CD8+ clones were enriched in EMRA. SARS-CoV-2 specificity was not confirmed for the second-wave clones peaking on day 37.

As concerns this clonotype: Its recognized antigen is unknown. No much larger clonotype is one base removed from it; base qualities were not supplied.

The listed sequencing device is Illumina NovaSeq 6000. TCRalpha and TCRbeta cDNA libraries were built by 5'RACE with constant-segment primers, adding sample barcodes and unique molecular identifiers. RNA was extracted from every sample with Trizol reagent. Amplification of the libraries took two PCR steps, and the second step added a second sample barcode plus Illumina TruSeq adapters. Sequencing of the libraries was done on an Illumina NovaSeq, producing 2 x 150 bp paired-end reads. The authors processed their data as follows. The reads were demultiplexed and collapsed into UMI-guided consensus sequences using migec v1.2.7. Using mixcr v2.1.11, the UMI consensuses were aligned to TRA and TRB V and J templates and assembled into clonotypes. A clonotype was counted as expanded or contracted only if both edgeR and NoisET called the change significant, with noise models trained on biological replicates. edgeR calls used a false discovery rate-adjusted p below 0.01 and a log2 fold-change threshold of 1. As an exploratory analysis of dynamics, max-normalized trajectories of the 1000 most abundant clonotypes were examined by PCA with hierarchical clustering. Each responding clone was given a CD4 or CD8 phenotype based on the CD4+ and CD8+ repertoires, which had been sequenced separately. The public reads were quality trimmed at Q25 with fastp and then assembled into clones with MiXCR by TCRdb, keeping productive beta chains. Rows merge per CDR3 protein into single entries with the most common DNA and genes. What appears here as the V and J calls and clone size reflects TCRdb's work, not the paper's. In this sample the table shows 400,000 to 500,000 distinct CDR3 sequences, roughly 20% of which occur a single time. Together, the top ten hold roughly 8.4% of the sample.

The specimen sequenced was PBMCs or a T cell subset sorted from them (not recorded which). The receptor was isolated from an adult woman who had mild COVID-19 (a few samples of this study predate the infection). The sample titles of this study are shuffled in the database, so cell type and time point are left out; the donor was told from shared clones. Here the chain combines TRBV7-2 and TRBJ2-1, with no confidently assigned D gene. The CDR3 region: CASSLGRRGNEQFF. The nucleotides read TGTGCCAGCAGCTTAGGGCGGCGAGGCAATGAGCAGTTCTTC.